The text below deals with one T cell receptor (beta chain). Its specificity is not known. These data come from a study of CXCR3-negative and CXCR3-positive naive CD8 T cells. Across the whole study: The libraries together contributed about 135 million TRB reads, each supplying about 1.5 +/- 0.3 million.

With UMI labels, 5' RACE was used to prepare the TRB cDNA libraries. With the 5' RACE reads reprocessed, TCRdb shows one record per CDR3 protein and no DNA. The sample is made up of about 56,000 distinct CDR3 sequences, and the top ten hold 20% to 25% of it. Overall study findings and caveats: After cryopreservation, CXCR3 expression dropped partially; most assays used fresh PBMCs. Naive CXCR3-negative and CXCR3-positive cells had similar TRBV-TRBJ usage; memory differed.

CDR3 length equals 15 residues. Germline-derived CDR1 and CDR2 are SQVTM and ANQGSEA. V and J are TRBV29-1 and TRBJ2-1. Sequencing used memory CD8+ T cells from blood. The receptor's source is a human donor in good health. Some clones in this sample may be carry-over from other donors' samples. The CDR3 reads CSVEDLGGVYNEQFF.